The clone carrying this TCR beta chain occurred many times. This CDR3 has 16 amino acids. V was clipped by 5 bases and J by 2 bases, with 17 bases between them. Germline CDR1 MNHEY, CDR2 SVGEGT. This specimen comes from a study of blood T cells in healthy people across ages. Then a second PCR, running about 7 to 11 cycles, was carried out with a sample-barcoded 5' primer and a J-beta primer mix. Each cDNA molecule received a tag from a template-switch adaptor that had 12 random nucleotides. In TCRdb, the 5' RACE reads were re-called with MiXCR into one record per CDR3 protein. The repertoire has around 870,000 distinct CDR3 sequences, around 30% of them found once; the top ten carry approximately 15%.

The source material was blood. The clonotype originates from a woman aged 80 or older in good health. This chain connects TRBV6-2 or TRBV6-3 to TRBJ2-3; D unclear. The CDR3 spells CASSASGPWHTDTQYF. The CDR3 nucleotides read TGTGCCAGCAGTGCCTCCGGGCCCTGGCACACAGATACGCAGTATTTT.